Detailed here is one T cell receptor (beta chain). Its antigen is not known. The data derive from a study of T cells in Graves' hyperthyroidism and ophthalmopathy. V lost 0 bases, J lost 4 bases, and 12 bases lay in between. Germline assignment: CDR1 KGHSH and CDR2 LQKENI. The CDR3 extends over 16 amino acids. General study points: The blood repertoire included most of the expanded thyroid clonotypes above 0.001.

TCR beta CDR3 regions were amplified from RNA. The HTBI set primed first-round TCR CDR3 RT-PCR. Using its own MiXCR run on the multiplex PCR reads, TCRdb lists one record per CDR3 protein. The sample yields under 300,000 distinct CDR3 sequences, less than 30% seen once. The sample was blood. This clonotype originated in a man in his forties with Graves' hyperthyroidism that later progressed to Graves' ophthalmopathy. V and J are TRBV18 and TRBJ2-2, with TRBD1 as a possible D gene (5 bases). Here the CDR3 reads CASSPPSRAGTGELFF. CDR3 sequence (DNA): TGTGCCAGCTCACCACCGTCCAGGGCCGGCACCGGGGAGCTGTTTTTT.